This T cell receptor beta chain is drawn from a study of blood T cell repertoires in COVID-19. Across the study: Some COVID-19 samples were acute and others convalescent; all came from the United States, Italy and Spain.

Germline loops: CDR1 PRHDT, CDR2 FYEKMQ (reference sequence). The V segment lost 5 bases and the J segment 6 bases; nucleotides outside the gene matches: 6. The CDR3 extends over 14 amino acids. Original handling: Quantification of nucleated cells was approximated via reference gene primer amplification. Assay used: immunoSEQ multiplex PCR; TCRdb lists only in-frame clones, some missing. V and J calls and clone size are given by that table; D and trimming were obtained from the DNA. The sample lists a few hundred thousand clones; roughly 90% were seen once. Seattle's enrolled individuals joined amid active infection and were then monitored longitudinally.

J is TRBJ2-3 and V is TRBV13, with 9 bases lining up with TRBD1. Material: peripheral blood. This TCR derives from a middle-aged woman with COVID-19, enrolled during active disease. The CDR3 sequence is CASSRTGDGDTQYF. The DNA for the CDR3 is TGTGCCAGCAGCAGGACAGGGGACGGGGATACGCAGTATTTT.